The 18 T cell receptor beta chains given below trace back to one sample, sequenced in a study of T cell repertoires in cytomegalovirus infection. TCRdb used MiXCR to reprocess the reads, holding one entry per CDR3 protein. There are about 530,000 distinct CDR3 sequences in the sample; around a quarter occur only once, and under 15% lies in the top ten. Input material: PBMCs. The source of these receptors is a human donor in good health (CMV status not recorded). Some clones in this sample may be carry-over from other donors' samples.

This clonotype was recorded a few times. The CDR3 loop is CATSTGSREQFF. Written as DNA, the CDR3 is TGTGCCACCTCCACAGGGAGTCGTGAGCAGTTCTTC. The chain links TRBV11-2 to TRBJ2-1; perhaps TRBD1 as D (6 bases). Germline CDR1 reads SGHAT; CDR2 reads FQNNGV. The CDR3 spans 12 residues. V lost 10 bases and J 9 bases, leaving 16 bases between the germline ends.

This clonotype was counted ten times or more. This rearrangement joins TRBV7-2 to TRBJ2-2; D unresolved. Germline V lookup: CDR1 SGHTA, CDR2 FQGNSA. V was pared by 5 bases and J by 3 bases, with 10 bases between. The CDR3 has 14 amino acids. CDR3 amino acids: CASSLRADTGELFF. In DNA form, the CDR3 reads TGTGCCAGCAGCCTAAGGGCGGACACCGGGGAGCTGTTTTTT.

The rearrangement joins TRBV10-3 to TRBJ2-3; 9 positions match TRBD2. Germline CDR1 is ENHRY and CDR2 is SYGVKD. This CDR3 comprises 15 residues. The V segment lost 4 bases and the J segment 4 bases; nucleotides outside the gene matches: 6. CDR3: CAISALAGNPDTQYF. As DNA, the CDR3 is TGTGCCATCAGTGCGCTAGCGGGGAACCCAGATACGCAGTATTTT.

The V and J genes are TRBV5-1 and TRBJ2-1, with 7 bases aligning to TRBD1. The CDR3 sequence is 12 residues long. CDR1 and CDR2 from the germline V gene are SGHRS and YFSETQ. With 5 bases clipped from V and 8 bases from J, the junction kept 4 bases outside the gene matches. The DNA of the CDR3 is TGCGCCAGCAGTACAGGGGTAGATGAGCAGTTCTTC. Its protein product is CASSTGVDEQFF.

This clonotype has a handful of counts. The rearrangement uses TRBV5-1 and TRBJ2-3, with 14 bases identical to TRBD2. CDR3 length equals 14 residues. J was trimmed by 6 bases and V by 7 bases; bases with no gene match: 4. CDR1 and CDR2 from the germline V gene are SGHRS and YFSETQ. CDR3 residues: CASGGLAGADTQYF. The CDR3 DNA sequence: TGCGCCAGCGGGGGACTAGCGGGGGCGGATACGCAGTATTTT.

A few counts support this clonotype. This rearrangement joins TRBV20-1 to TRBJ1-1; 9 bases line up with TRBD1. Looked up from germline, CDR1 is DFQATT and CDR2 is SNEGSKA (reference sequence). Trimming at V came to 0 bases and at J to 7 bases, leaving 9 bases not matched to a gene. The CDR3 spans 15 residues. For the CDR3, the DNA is TGCAGTGCTAGAGATCGAGGACAGGGGACCAGTGAAGCTTTCTTT. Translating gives CSARDRGQGTSEAFF.

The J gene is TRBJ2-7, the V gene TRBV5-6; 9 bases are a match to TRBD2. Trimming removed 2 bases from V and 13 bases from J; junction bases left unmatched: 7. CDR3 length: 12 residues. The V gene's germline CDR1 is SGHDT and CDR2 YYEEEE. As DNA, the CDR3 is TGTGCCAGCAGCTTTAGAGCGGGAGGAGTTTACTTC. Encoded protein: CASSFRAGGVYF.

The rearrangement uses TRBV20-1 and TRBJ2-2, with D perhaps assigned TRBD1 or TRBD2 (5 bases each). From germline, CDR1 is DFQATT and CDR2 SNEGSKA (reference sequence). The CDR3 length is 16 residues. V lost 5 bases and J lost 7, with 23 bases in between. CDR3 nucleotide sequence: TGCAGTGCTGTAAACCGGGACCGAAGGTCCCACGGGGAGCTGTTTTTT. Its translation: CSAVNRDRRSHGELFF.

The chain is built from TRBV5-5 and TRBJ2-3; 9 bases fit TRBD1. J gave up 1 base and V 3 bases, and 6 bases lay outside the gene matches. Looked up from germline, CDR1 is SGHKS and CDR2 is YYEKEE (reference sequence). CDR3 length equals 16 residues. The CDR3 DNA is TGTGCCAGCAGCTACCTACAGGGGGCGGGCACAGATACGCAGTATTTT. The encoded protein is CASSYLQGAGTDTQYF.

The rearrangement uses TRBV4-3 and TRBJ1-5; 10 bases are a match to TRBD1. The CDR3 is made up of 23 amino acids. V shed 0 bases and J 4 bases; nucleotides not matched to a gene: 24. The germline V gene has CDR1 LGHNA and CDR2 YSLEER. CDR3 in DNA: TGCGCCAGCAGCCAAGATGAAACTAAAACTATTGTGGGGACAGGGGATGGGAATCAGCCCCAGCATTTT. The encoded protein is CASSQDETKTIVGTGDGNQPQHF.

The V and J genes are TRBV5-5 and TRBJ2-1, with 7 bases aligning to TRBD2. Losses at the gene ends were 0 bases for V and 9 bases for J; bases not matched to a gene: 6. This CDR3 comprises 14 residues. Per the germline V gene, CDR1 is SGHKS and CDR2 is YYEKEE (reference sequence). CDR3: CASSLVDLAVEQFF. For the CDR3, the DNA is TGTGCCAGCAGCTTGGTCGACCTAGCGGTTGAGCAGTTCTTC.

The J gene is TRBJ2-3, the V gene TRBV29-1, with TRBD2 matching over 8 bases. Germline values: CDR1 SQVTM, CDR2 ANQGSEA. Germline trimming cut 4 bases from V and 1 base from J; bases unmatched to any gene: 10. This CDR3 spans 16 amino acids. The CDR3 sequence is CSVANPPGGRTDTQYF. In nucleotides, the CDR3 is TGCAGCGTTGCAAACCCTCCGGGGGGGCGCACAGATACGCAGTATTTT.

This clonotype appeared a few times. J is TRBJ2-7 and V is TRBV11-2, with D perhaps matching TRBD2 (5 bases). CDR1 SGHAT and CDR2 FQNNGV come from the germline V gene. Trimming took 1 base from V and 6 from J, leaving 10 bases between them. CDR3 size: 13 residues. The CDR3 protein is CASSLVPGFEQYV. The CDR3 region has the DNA TGTGCCAGCAGCTTAGTACCGGGATTCGAGCAGTACGTC.

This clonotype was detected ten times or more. The CDR3 nucleotides are TGTGCCAGCAGCTTTACCGGGTCCGGCAATCAGCCCCAGCATTTT. Protein: CASSFTGSGNQPQHF. This chain joins TRBV7-2 and TRBJ1-5; D is ambiguous. In germline, CDR1 is SGHTA, CDR2 FQGNSA. This CDR3 has 15 residues. Trimming took 3 bases from V and 2 from J, leaving 11 bases between them.

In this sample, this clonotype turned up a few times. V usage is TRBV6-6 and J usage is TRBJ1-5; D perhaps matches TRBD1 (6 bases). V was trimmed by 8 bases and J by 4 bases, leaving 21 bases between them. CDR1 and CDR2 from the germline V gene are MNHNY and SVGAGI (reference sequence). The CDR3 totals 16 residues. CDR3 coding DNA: TGTGCCAGCCGCCTGGTTGGGGGGACACCTAATCAGCCCCAGCATTTT. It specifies CASRLVGGTPNQPQHF.

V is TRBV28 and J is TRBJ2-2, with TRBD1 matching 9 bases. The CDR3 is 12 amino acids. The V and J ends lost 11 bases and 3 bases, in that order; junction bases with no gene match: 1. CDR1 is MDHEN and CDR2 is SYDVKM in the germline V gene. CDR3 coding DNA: TGTGCCGGGACAGGGTACACCGGGGAGCTGTTTTTT. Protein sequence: CAGTGYTGELFF. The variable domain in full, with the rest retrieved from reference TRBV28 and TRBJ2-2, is DVKVTQSSRYLVKRTGEKVFLECVQDMDHENMFWYRQDPGLGLRLIYFSYDVKMKEKGDIPEGYSVSREKKERFSLILESASTNQTSMYLCAGTGYTGELFFGEGSRLTVL.

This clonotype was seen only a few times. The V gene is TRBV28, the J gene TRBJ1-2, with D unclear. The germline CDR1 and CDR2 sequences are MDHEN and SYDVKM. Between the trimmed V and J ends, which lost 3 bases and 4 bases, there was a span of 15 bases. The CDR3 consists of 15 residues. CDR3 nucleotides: TGTGCCAGCAGTTTCCCCGACACTAAAGGCTATGGCTACACCTTC. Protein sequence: CASSFPDTKGYGYTF.

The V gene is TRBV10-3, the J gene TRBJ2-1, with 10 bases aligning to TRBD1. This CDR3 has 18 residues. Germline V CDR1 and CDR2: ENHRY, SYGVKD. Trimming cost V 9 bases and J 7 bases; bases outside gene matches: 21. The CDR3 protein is CAMGRTGGSREGFNEQFF. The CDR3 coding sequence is TGTGCCATGGGACGGACAGGGGGGAGCCGGGAGGGCTTTAATGAGCAGTTCTTC.